Given below is one TCR beta chain in context. Which antigen it targets is not known. It has no much larger one-base neighbor in the sample; base qualities were not kept. This specimen comes from a study of patients and donors after allogeneic stem cell transplantation (dated by TCRdb to between 2020 and 2021). The CDR3 numbers 14 residues from cysteine through phenylalanine. CDR3 DNA is the only sequence kept; it has 42 bases, read in frame from the first base. V lost 4 bases and J lost 7 bases, and the count of bases not matched to a germline gene is 4. Per the germline V gene, MNHEY is the CDR1 and SVGEGT is the CDR2. Library preparation was by RT-PCR. TCRdb shows the sequencer as NextSeq 550. TCRdb reprocessing: public reads trimmed at Q25 with fastp, clones called with MiXCR, in-frame beta chains kept. Merged by CDR3 protein, the rows form single entries marked with the most common genes and DNA. Counted in this sample were about 410,000 distinct CDR3 sequences; 16% of them appeared once. The ten largest clones add up to 6% to 8% of the sample.

The receptor was derived from a human donor who was either an allogeneic HSCT recipient or a stem cell or donor lymphocyte infusion donor (not recorded which). It is not recorded whose cells these are; they may come from a transplant donor. The sequenced material came from blood, either unsorted or a sorted T cell fraction (not recorded which). The chain is assembled from TRBV6-2 or TRBV6-3 and TRBJ2-5; 12 nucleotides in the junction match TRBD2. The CDR3 region reads CASSWTSGVPTQYF. The DNA reads TGTGCCAGCAGTTGGACTAGCGGGGTGCCGACCCAGTACTTC.